This TCR beta chain was recovered during a study of CD8 T cells in ankylosing spondylitis. Points from the study as a whole: Characteristic, it appeared, of ankylosing spondylitis blood was a TCR beta motif of 7 or 8 highly homologous variants.

This clonotype occurred many times. The antigen remains unidentified. Germline is not matched at one junction end, which may reflect a read error. This CDR3 is built from 14 residues. Germline assignment: CDR1 SGHDT and CDR2 YYEEEE. In TCRdb, the 5' RACE reads were re-called with MiXCR into one record per CDR3 protein. The sample comprises 700,000 to 1,000,000 distinct CDR3 sequences, 12% of which are singletons, and 0.51% rests with the top ten. The sample was blood, either unsorted or a sorted T cell fraction (not recorded which). This sequence joins TRBV5-6 and TRBJ2-3; TRBD2 matches 7 bases. This clonotype originated in a male donor with ankylosing spondylitis. CDR3 in DNA: TGCGCCAGCAGCTTGGGAGGGACTACAGATACGCAGTATTTT. It specifies CASSLGGTTDTQYF.